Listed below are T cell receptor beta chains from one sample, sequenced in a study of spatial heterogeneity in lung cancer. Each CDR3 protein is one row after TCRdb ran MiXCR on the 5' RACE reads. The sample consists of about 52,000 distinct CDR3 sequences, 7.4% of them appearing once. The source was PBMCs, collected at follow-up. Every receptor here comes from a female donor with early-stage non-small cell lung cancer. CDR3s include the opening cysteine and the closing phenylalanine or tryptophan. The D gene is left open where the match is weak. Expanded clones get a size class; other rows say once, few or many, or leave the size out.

TGCAGCGTTGAAGATTGGCCAGGGAATAATGAAAAACTGTTTTTT CSVEDWPGNNEKLFF TRBV29-1 many NA TRBJ1-4
TGCAGTGCCGACAGGACTAACACTGAAGCTTTCTTT CSADRTNTEAFF TRBV20-1 few NA TRBJ1-1
TGCAGTGCTAGAGATCTCGGTTTTGAAGCTTTCTTT CSARDLGFEAFF TRBV20-1 many NA TRBJ1-1
TGCGCCAGCAGCCCCCAGGGGGCGGAGGGGGAGCTGTTTTTT CASSPQGAEGELFF TRBV5-1 few TRBD1 TRBJ2-2
TGTGCCAGCAGTTTATTTGATTCCACTGAAGCTTTCTTT CASSLFDSTEAFF TRBV28 NA NA TRBJ1-1
TGTGCCAGCAGCTTAGCGGCTAGCGAGAAAGAGACCCAGTACTTC CASSLAASEKETQYF TRBV7-6 few NA TRBJ2-5
TGTGCCAGCAGCTTAGGAACAGGGAGCTCCTACAATGAGCAGTTCTTC CASSLGTGSSYNEQFF TRBV7-9 few NA TRBJ2-1
TGTGCCAGCAGTGGCTCAGATCAGCCCCAGCATTTT CASSGSDQPQHF TRBV2 few NA TRBJ1-5
TGTGCCAGCAAGGAAAATCTTTTATATGAGCAGTTCTTC CASKENLLYEQFF TRBV28 many NA TRBJ2-1
TGTGCCAGCAGGGGGGATAGTAATCAGCCCCAGCATTTT CASRGDSNQPQHF TRBV2 NA NA TRBJ1-5
TGTGCCAGCAGCCCCCGGGTCCAGGGGCCGACAAGAGGGGAGCTGTTTTTT CASSPRVQGPTRGELFF TRBV7-8 NA NA TRBJ2-2
TGTGCCAGCAGCTTAAGACAGAAGGAAAGGGTTGACATTCAGTACTTC CASSLRQKERVDIQYF TRBV7-2 NA NA TRBJ2-4
TGTGCCAGCAGTGAACCTAATCAAGAGACCCAGTACTTC CASSEPNQETQYF TRBV6-1 many NA TRBJ2-5
TGCAGTGCTAGTTCCAGGGACCAAGGCAATCAGCCCCAGCATTTT CSASSRDQGNQPQHF TRBV20-1 NA NA TRBJ1-5
TGTGCCAGCAGCCAAGATTCCTCCCGCACCTCTAGCGAGCAGTTCTTC CASSQDSSRTSSEQFF TRBV14 few NA TRBJ2-1
TGTGCCAGCAGCGCACAGTACACTGAAGCTTTCTTT CASSAQYTEAFF TRBV7-2 few NA TRBJ1-1
TGTGCCAGCAGTTTAGGCCTTACAGGGGGCATGGATGAAAAACTGTTTTTT CASSLGLTGGMDEKLFF TRBV28 NA TRBD1 TRBJ1-4
TGCGCCAGCAGCCTGGCCGGGACTAGCTGGCATGAGCAGTTCTTC CASSLAGTSWHEQFF TRBV5-1 NA TRBD2 TRBJ2-1
TGTGCCAGCAGCCCTCCGCGGGGGGCGGACTATGGCTACACCTTC CASSPPRGADYGYTF TRBV7-9 few NA TRBJ1-2
TGCGCCAGCAGCTGGCCGGGACAGGGGGCTACAGATACGCAGTATTTT CASSWPGQGATDTQYF TRBV5-1 many TRBD1 TRBJ2-3
TGTGCCAGCGTAGGGGACTACCCAACCGGGGAGCTGTTTTTT CASVGDYPTGELFF TRBV12-3/TRBV12-4 many TRBD2 TRBJ2-2
TGTGCCGGGAGGGCAGGGGAGGGCTACACCTTC CAGRAGEGYTF TRBV30 few NA TRBJ1-2
TGTGCCAGCAGTTTCGGGGGCTCGACAGGGGATAGAGCTTTCTTT CASSFGGSTGDRAFF TRBV6-2/TRBV6-3 NA TRBD1 TRBJ1-1
TGTGCCAGCAGGGATAAAGTGAACACCGGGGAGCTGTTTTTT CASRDKVNTGELFF TRBV2 few NA TRBJ2-2
TGTGCCAGCAGCCCTGGGACGGACCTTGGAAACACCATATATTTT CASSPGTDLGNTIYF TRBV6-6 NA NA TRBJ1-3
TGTGCCAGCAGTCGCGACAGGGGCCAGCCCCAGCATTTT CASSRDRGQPQHF TRBV12-3/TRBV12-4 few TRBD1 TRBJ1-5
TGCGCCAGCAGCGCCGGACAGGCAAACACTGAAGCTTTCTTT CASSAGQANTEAFF TRBV5-1 many TRBD1 TRBJ1-1
TGCGCCAGCAGCATCAACAGGGGGCTAGAAGCTTTCTTT CASSINRGLEAFF TRBV5-1 many TRBD1 TRBJ1-1
TGTGCCAGCTCACCATGGGGCTTAGCTAATGAAAAACTGTTTTTT CASSPWGLANEKLFF TRBV18 few NA TRBJ1-4
TGTGCCACCAGGGTGGACAGCCTCTGGGCTGGAAACACCATATATTTT CATRVDSLWAGNTIYF TRBV15 few NA TRBJ1-3
TGCGCCAGCAGCTCCAGGACTAGTACTCCCACAGATACGCAGTATTTT CASSSRTSTPTDTQYF TRBV5-1 NA TRBD2 TRBJ2-3
TGCGCCAGCAGCCAAAGCCAGTACTGGGGCGGGGAGCTGTTTTTT CASSQSQYWGGELFF TRBV4-3 NA NA TRBJ2-2
TGTGCCAGCTCACCTGGGGGTTCGACAGGGGATCAGCCCCAGCATTTT CASSPGGSTGDQPQHF TRBV18 many TRBD1 TRBJ1-5
TGTGCCAGCAGTAGGAGGGACCATGGCTACACCTTC CASSRRDHGYTF TRBV6-2/TRBV6-3 few NA TRBJ1-2
TGTGCCAGCAGCGTAGCGACAGGTTCCCACGAGCAGTACTTC CASSVATGSHEQYF TRBV9 NA NA TRBJ2-7
TGTGCCAGCAGTTTGGGCAGAAGGAGCTCCTACGAGCAGTACTTC CASSLGRRSSYEQYF TRBV27 few NA TRBJ2-7
TGTGCCTGGGAGGGCCAGATTAAGGAGACCCAGTACTTC CAWEGQIKETQYF TRBV30 NA NA TRBJ2-5
TGCAGTGCTACAGGACTAGCGGGGGGGAATTATTTT CSATGLAGGNYF TRBV20-1 NA TRBD2 TRBJ2-3
TGTGCCAGCAGCCAAGATACGAGACAGGGCTCTGGGGCCAACGTCCTGACTTTC CASSQDTRQGSGANVLTF TRBV3-1 many TRBD1 TRBJ2-6
TGTGCCAGCAGCTTAGATCGTGGTGAGCAGTTCTTC CASSLDRGEQFF TRBV11-2 NA NA TRBJ2-1
TGTGCCAGCAAAAACTTCCGGTCCTACGAGCAGTACTTC CASKNFRSYEQYF TRBV2 NA NA TRBJ2-7